These T cell receptor beta chains were read from a single sample in a study of blood T cell repertoires in COVID-19. This table comes from immunoSEQ multiplex PCR, and its TCRdb copy is limited to in-frame clones, with some not included. This repertoire shows 180,000 or so clones, about 83% found once; its top ten account for roughly 3.3%. The sequencing input was peripheral blood. These receptors originate from a man aged 18 to 30 with active or convalescent COVID-19. The CDR3 runs from the conserved cysteine through the conserved F or W. Each record gives: J gene, clone size, D gene, V gene, CDR3 protein, CDR3 DNA. The D gene is left open where the match is weak. Size is omitted from some rows. Given values are once, few, many or a class for expanded clones.

TRBJ2-2 few TRBD2 TRBV30 CAKRVVAGTGELFF TGTGCTAAACGGGTGGTAGCGGGAACCGGGGAGCTGTTTTTT
TRBJ1-4 . TRBD1 TRBV5-4 CASSLTGATNEKLFF TGTGCCAGCAGCTTAACAGGGGCAACTAATGAAAAACTGTTTTTT
TRBJ1-4 once . TRBV5-5 CASSLGPGAINEKLFF TGTGCCAGCAGCTTGGGCCCAGGGGCTATTAACGAAAAACTGTTTTTT
TRBJ1-5 . . TRBV2 CASSDARTSQPQHF TGTGCCAGCAGTGACGCCCGCACCAGTCAGCCCCAGCATTTT
TRBJ2-2 . TRBD2 TRBV5-1 CASSVIAGGDTGELFF TGCGCCAGCAGCGTAATAGCGGGAGGGGACACCGGGGAGCTGTTTTTT
TRBJ2-1 . TRBD1 TRBV5-4 CASSLRQGGTNEQFF TGTGCCAGCAGCTTGCGACAGGGGGGAACCAATGAGCAGTTCTTC
TRBJ2-1 . . TRBV5-1 CASSLVPAGRIVSYNEQFF TGCGCCAGCAGCTTGGTCCCAGCAGGGAGGATCGTATCCTACAATGAGCAGTTCTTC
TRBJ1-1 . . TRBV19 CASSNRADTEAFF TGTGCCAGTAGTAACAGGGCCGACACTGAAGCTTTCTTT
TRBJ2-2 few . TRBV29-1 CSVESANTGELFF TGCAGCGTTGAAAGCGCGAACACCGGGGAGCTGTTTTTT
TRBJ2-1 . TRBD1 TRBV5-1 CASSWTGATNEQFF TGCGCCAGCAGCTGGACAGGGGCCACCAATGAGCAGTTCTTC
TRBJ1-2 . . TRBV7-9 CASSSAGVNYGYTF TGTGCCAGCAGCTCCGCCGGGGTGAACTATGGCTACACCTTC
TRBJ2-1 . . TRBV6-5 CASSYSRAPSYNEQFF TGTGCCAGCAGTTACTCGCGCGCCCCCTCCTACAATGAGCAGTTCTTC
TRBJ1-3 . . TRBV7-9 CASSPGHSSGNTIYF TGTGCCAGCAGCCCGGGACACTCCTCTGGAAACACCATATATTTT
TRBJ2-3 . . TRBV18 CASSPQMMGADTQYF TGTGCCAGCTCACCCCAAATGATGGGCGCAGATACGCAGTATTTT
TRBJ2-3 . TRBD1 TRBV5-4 CASSLSGTGTRDTQYF TGTGCCAGCAGCCTATCCGGGACAGGGACGCGAGATACGCAGTATTTT
TRBJ1-1 . . TRBV15 CATSERQGWDTEAFF TGTGCCACCAGCGAACGGCAGGGTTGGGACACTGAAGCTTTCTTT
TRBJ1-2 . . TRBV5-6 CASSLEQGQNNNYGYTF TGTGCCAGCAGCTTGGAACAGGGCCAAAATAATAACTATGGCTACACCTTC
TRBJ1-6 . . TRBV6-6 CASTQENAPLHF TGTGCCAGCACCCAAGAGAACGCACCCCTCCACTTT
TRBJ2-3 . . TRBV5-1 CASSLVRDTDTQYF TGCGCCAGCAGCTTGGTACGGGACACAGATACGCAGTATTTT
TRBJ2-6 . . TRBV5-4 CASGQLGQVSGANVLTF TGTGCCAGCGGCCAATTGGGGCAAGTCTCTGGGGCCAACGTCCTGACTTTC
TRBJ2-1 . TRBD1 TRBV29-1 CSLLGGQGAKFF TGCAGCTTATTAGGGGGACAGGGGGCTAAGTTCTTC
TRBJ1-1 . . TRBV18 CASSLDRNTEAFF TGTGCCAGCTCACTTGACAGGAACACTGAAGCTTTCTTT
TRBJ1-3 few TRBD1 TRBV6-4 CASSPPGQGVSGNTIYF TGTGCCAGCAGTCCTCCTGGACAGGGAGTCTCTGGAAACACCATATATTTT
TRBJ2-7 . TRBD1 TRBV10-3 CAISEKGQGHEQYF TGTGCCATCAGTGAGAAGGGACAGGGCCACGAGCAGTACTTC
TRBJ2-2 . . TRBV10-1 CASSDRGQVNTGELFF TGCGCCAGCAGTGACCGTGGGCAGGTGAACACCGGGGAGCTGTTTTTT
TRBJ2-4 once TRBD1 TRBV29-1 CSVGQASLAKNIQYF TGCAGCGTCGGACAGGCGTCACTAGCCAAAAACATTCAGTACTTC
TRBJ1-2 few . TRBV2 CASTINRADGYTF TGTGCCAGCACAATCAACAGGGCGGATGGCTACACCTTC
TRBJ2-3 . . TRBV2 CASKLVGGATGTQYF TGTGCCAGCAAACTGGTTGGGGGGGCGACGGGTACGCAGTATTTT
TRBJ1-2 . TRBD1 TRBV7-2 CASSPRDTGGSYTF TGTGCCAGCAGCCCGAGGGACACAGGGGGCAGTTACACCTTC
TRBJ1-5 . . TRBV6-2/TRBV6-3 CASSPRTSSHQPQHF TGTGCCAGCAGTCCCCGTACATCGTCCCATCAGCCCCAGCATTTT
TRBJ2-7 . . TRBV28 CASSLTAHSYEQYF TGTGCCAGCAGTCTTACAGCTCACTCCTACGAGCAGTACTTC
TRBJ2-2 . TRBD2 TRBV7-8 CASSSPRAGGFDGELFF TGTGCCAGCAGTAGCCCGCGTGCGGGAGGATTCGACGGGGAGCTGTTTTTT
TRBJ1-2 . . TRBV24-1 CATSDKNRGESYTF TGTGCCACCAGTGATAAGAACCGCGGTGAAAGCTACACCTTC
TRBJ1-2 . . TRBV28 CASSLLERGGYGYTF TGTGCCAGCAGTTTATTAGAGAGGGGAGGGTATGGCTACACCTTC
TRBJ2-3 . . TRBV5-1 CASSLSGTDTQYF TGCGCCAGCAGCTTGTCAGGCACAGATACGCAGTATTTT
TRBJ1-6 few . TRBV18 CASSPLTASYNSPLHF TGTGCCAGCTCACCACTAACAGCCTCCTATAATTCACCCCTCCACTTT
TRBJ1-4 . TRBD1 TRBV5-1 CASMRTGGRGNEKLFF TGCGCCAGCATGAGGACAGGGGGTAGGGGTAATGAAAAACTGTTTTTT